This T cell receptor beta chain came from a study of blood T cells in healthy people across ages (dated by TCRdb to between 2015 and 2016). For the study in its entirety: In model experiments, template switching captured roughly one uniquely barcoded TCR beta cDNA molecule for every two T cells. The study measured age-related changes in TCR beta repertoire diversity using deep sequencing normalized with unique cDNA molecular identifiers. Four age groups were formed from the donors: young (average approximately 16 years), middle-aged (approximately 39), aged (62) and long-lived (more than 75). To avoid experimental bias, donors of different ages were randomly spread across the sequencing lanes. The study analyzed two additional independent replicas of 1 million unique cDNA reads from the same blood draw for two donors, one aged 18 to 30 and one aged 80 or older.

Beyond this particular receptor, the publication reports: A strong correlation was found between observed TCR beta diversity and the percentage of naive T cells measured by flow cytometry. Because the CMV infection status of the donors was unknown, age-related changes in expanded clonotypes may potentially have been confounded. Since profiling was done on bulk unsorted PBMCs, naive and antigen-experienced compartments could not be conclusively compared. Observed TCR beta diversity per million T cells fell roughly linearly with age, and a significant reduction was already apparent by age around 39. Total diversity estimates from one million sequenced T cells were considered lower bounds and underestimates. Compared with the aged group, the long-lived group had more naive CD4+ T cells, fewer expanded clones and increased TCR diversity, suggesting age selection.

Donors were a few dozen systemically healthy Caucasian individuals from Russia aged about 6 to 100 years. Around 10 milliliters of peripheral blood were collected from each donor into EDTA-treated Vacutainer tubes. Ficoll-Paque density-gradient centrifugation was used to isolate PBMCs, with at least 6 million obtained per sample. Total RNA, at least 5 micrograms per sample, was extracted from PBMCs with Trizol reagent. For every donor, flow cytometry on a PBMC aliquot measured the percentage of naive CD45RAhigh/CD27high T cells. On this clonotype: There is no known antigen for this receptor. No base qualities exist here, and no much larger clone lies one base off it.

The library was produced with 5' RACE. Sequenced on an Illumina HiSeq 2500. A second 7 to 11 cycle PCR used a sample-barcoded 5' primer and a J-beta primer mix. A template-switch 5' adaptor carrying 12 random nucleotides introduced a unique molecular identifier onto each TCR beta cDNA molecule. Each sample yielded at least 3 million CDR3-containing paired-end reads. First-strand cDNA was synthesized from all RNA with the Mint cDNA synthesis kit, primed by a TRBC-specific oligonucleotide. All cDNA was treated with uracil-DNA glycosylase and then went through a first 18-cycle PCR with the universal primers M1SS and BC2_uni_R. On the authors' methods: Normalization of each sample was performed by random selection of 1 million high-quality reads, each carrying a distinct molecular identifier. Instead of being binned into consensus sequences, reads that shared molecular identifiers were thrown out. MiTCR, set to a Q25 quality threshold and the strictest error-elimination algorithm, was used for CDR3 identification, clonotype clustering and error correction. A nonparametric unseen species model with Euler transformation was used to estimate lower-bound total TCR beta diversity. The public sequencing data were trimmed at Q25 with fastp and processed into clonotypes with MiXCR by TCRdb, which kept only in-frame beta chains. Under each unique CDR3 protein, matching rows form one entry showing the most common genes and DNA. TCRdb, rather than the study authors, made the V and J calls. Within this sample are about 1.8 million distinct CDR3 sequences, with just under 50% of them counted one time only. Of the sample, less than 2.5% is held by the ten largest clones.

Relative to germline, V is 5 bases shorter and J is 2 bases shorter, with 19 bases between their ends. From the germline V gene, CDR1 is SGHTA and CDR2 is FQGNSA. The cysteine opens and the phenylalanine closes a CDR3 of 16 amino acids. The read is trimmed to its CDR3 DNA, 48 bases read in frame from base 1. The rearranged chain carries TRBV7-2 and TRBJ2-7; D gene: possibly TRBD1, on 5 matching bases. The origin of this receptor is a woman between 40 and 55 years old in good health. The source material was blood. The DNA sequence is given as TGTGCCAGCAGCCCCAGGGCCGGAGATTCGCCCTACGAGCAGTACTTC. Its product reads: CASSPRAGDSPYEQYF.